These 27 T cell receptor beta chains were all obtained from the same sample, sequenced in a study of cytomegalovirus exposure and HLA in healthy donors. Sequenced by immunoSEQ multiplex PCR; TCRdb stores in-frame clones only, minus some. The data show some 49,000 clones, with about 90% seen just once and 1.4% to 1.5% held by the top ten. Input material: PBMCs. The receptors were sampled from a man between 18 and 35 years old in good health and CMV-seronegative.

CDR3 nucleotide sequence: TGTGCCAGCAGCTTACCAGCGACAGGGGGGACCACTGAAGCTTTCTTT. Translation gives CASSLPATGGTTEAFF. The V call is TRBV7-9, the J call TRBJ1-1; TRBD1 agrees at 9 bases. V gave up 2 bases and J gave up 4 bases; unmatched junction bases: 8. The germline CDR1 and CDR2 sequences are SEHNR and FQNEAQ (reference sequence). This CDR3 has 16 residues.

The chain recombines TRBV6-1 with TRBJ1-3; D remains unclear. Germline loops: CDR1 MNHNS, CDR2 SASEGT. V lost 3 bases and J lost 0, with 9 bases in between. CDR3 length: 15 amino acids. The chain's CDR3 is CASSDRTPSGNTIYF. The CDR3 DNA reads as TGTGCCAGCAGTGATCGGACTCCCTCTGGAAACACCATATATTTT.

The CDR3 protein is CAISKWDSLDTEAFF. The CDR3 nucleotides read TGTGCCATCAGTAAGTGGGACAGCTTGGACACTGAAGCTTTCTTT. The rearrangement uses TRBV10-3 and TRBJ1-1; TRBD1 agrees at 7 bases. The CDR3 extends over 15 amino acids. V lost 5 bases to trimming and J lost 3 bases; unmatched junction nucleotides: 9. Germline loops: CDR1 ENHRY, CDR2 SYGVKD.

The J gene is TRBJ2-1, the V gene TRBV28; maybe TRBD2 (5 bases). The CDR3 contains 11 residues. The germline CDR1 and CDR2 sequences are MDHEN and SYDVKM. V dropped 6 bases and J dropped 10 bases, with 10 bases sitting between them. The CDR3 region has the DNA TGTGCCAGCAGCGTGCCGGGGGAGCAGTTCTTC. This sequence encodes CASSVPGEQFF.

Points on this clone: One end of the junction is discordant with germline, which a read error may explain. The J gene is TRBJ2-3, the V gene TRBV7-7; 12 bases line up with TRBD1. The CDR3 length is 16 residues. From germline, CDR1 is SSHAT and CDR2 FNYEAQ (reference sequence). The CDR3, as DNA: TGTGCTAGCAGCGTCGGGGACAGGGGGCGCGGAGATACGCAGTATTTT. It yields the protein CASSVGDRGRGDTQYF.

This sequence joins TRBV7-9 and TRBJ2-1, with D possibly matching TRBD2 (5 bases). Trimming pared 2 bases from V and 7 bases from J, leaving 18 bases between. The CDR3 is made up of 16 amino acids. The germline V gene has CDR1 SEHNR and CDR2 FQNEAQ (reference sequence). The CDR3 nucleotides read TGTGCCAGCAGCTTACTCGTCTCCTGGGAGAAGAATGAGCAGTTCTTC. Translating it yields CASSLLVSWEKNEQFF. The full variable domain, its missing parts supplied by reference TRBV7-9 and TRBJ2-1, is DTGVSQNPRHKITKRGQNVTFRCDPISEHNRLYWYRQTLGQGPEFLTYFQNEAQLEKSRLLSDRFSAERPKGSFSTLEIQRTEQGDSAMYLCASSLLVSWEKNEQFFGPGTRLTVL.

The chain recombines TRBV6-1 with TRBJ2-2; a weak D match, TRBD1 (6 bases). Trimming shortened V by 6 bases and J by 2 bases, and 13 bases separated the two germline ends. Germline V gives CDR1 MNHNS, CDR2 SASEGT. The CDR3 totals 15 residues. In nucleotides, the CDR3 is TGTGCCAGCAGACCGGGACATACTAACACCGGGGAGCTGTTTTTT. It is translated as CASRPGHTNTGELFF.

This chain uses TRBV11-2 with TRBJ2-1; D may be TRBD2 (6 bases). The CDR3 sequence is 14 residues long. Germline lookup yields CDR1 SGHAT and CDR2 FQNNGV. The V and J ends lost 5 bases and 4 bases respectively, with 12 bases between them. CDR3: CASSPGTPYNEQFF. CDR3 DNA: TGTGCCAGCAGCCCCGGGACTCCTTACAATGAGCAGTTCTTC.

The J gene is TRBJ2-5, the V gene TRBV5-4; unclear D gene. Trimming pared 4 bases from V and 5 bases from J, leaving 15 bases between. Germline V gene data show CDR1 as SGHNT and CDR2 as YYREEE (reference sequence). The CDR3 covers 14 residues. The CDR3 DNA is TGTGCCAGCAGCAAGGAGCCACAAGCGGAGACCCAGTACTTC. This codes for CASSKEPQAETQYF.

The chain is built from TRBV23-1 and TRBJ2-7; 11 bases align to TRBD1. TRBV23-1 is recorded as an ORF, its role being uncertain. V was clipped by 0 bases and J by 4 bases; unmatched bases: 2. The CDR3 runs to 15 residues. CDR3 amino acids: CASSQSDRGLYEQYF. CDR3 bases: TGCGCCAGCAGTCAATCGGACAGGGGGCTATACGAGCAGTACTTC.

The chain employs TRBV5-6 and TRBJ1-1, with D perhaps TRBD1 (5 bases). The CDR3 is made up of 13 amino acids. The V gene lost 4 bases and the J gene lost 1 base, with 8 bases spanning the gap. Per the germline V gene, CDR1 is SGHDT and CDR2 is YYEEEE. CDR3 nucleotides: TGTGCCAGCAGCCGGGGGTGGAACACTGAAGCTTTCTTT. Encoded protein: CASSRGWNTEAFF.

The V and J genes are TRBV28 and TRBJ2-1; weak D call: TRBD1 (6 bases). Germline values: CDR1 MDHEN, CDR2 SYDVKM. Trimming took 6 bases from V and 14 from J, leaving 17 bases between them. The CDR3 contains 12 residues. This CDR3 reads CASSSPGHREFF. CDR3 nucleotides: TGTGCCAGCAGCTCTCCGGGACACCGAGAGTTCTTC.

V usage is TRBV10-3 and J usage is TRBJ2-7, with D possibly being TRBD2 (5 bases). The CDR3 covers 17 residues. The V gene lost 0 bases and the J gene lost 5 bases, with 20 bases spanning the gap. CDR1 is ENHRY, CDR2 SYGVKD, per germline. This CDR3 is CAISESRLADSYDEQYF. The DNA for the CDR3 is TGTGCCATCAGTGAGTCGAGGCTAGCCGACTCCTATGACGAGCAGTACTTC.

The chain employs TRBV7-3 and TRBJ2-1; D perhaps matches TRBD1 (5 bases). Looked up from germline, CDR1 is SGHTA and CDR2 is FQGTGA. This CDR3 has 15 residues. Trimming cost V 6 bases and J 2 bases, with 14 bases left between them. The CDR3 is CASSLQGNPYNEQFF. The CDR3 DNA sequence: TGTGCCAGCAGTCTTCAGGGAAACCCCTACAATGAGCAGTTCTTC.

A remark on this clone: Relative to the germline gene, one junction end is altered; a read error may explain this. Distinct nucleotide sequences in the sample also encode this CDR3. The rearrangement joins TRBV19 to TRBJ2-7; D might be TRBD2 (6 bases). Germline loops: CDR1 LNHDA, CDR2 SQIVND (reference sequence). This CDR3 has 14 amino acids. The CDR3 DNA is TGTGCCCGCCGGGGTAGCGGATACTCCTATGAGCAGTACTTC. This gives the protein CARRGSGYSYEQYF.

The V call is TRBV28, the J call TRBJ2-7, with D tentatively TRBD2 (5 bases). Per the germline V gene, CDR1 is MDHEN and CDR2 is SYDVKM. This CDR3 comprises 12 residues. Trimming removed 6 bases at V and 4 bases at J, with 10 bases between. CDR3 DNA sequence: TGTGCCAGCAGCACTGGCGGGTACGAGCAGTACTTC. Protein sequence: CASSTGGYEQYF. The full variable domain, in which reference TRBV28 and TRBJ2-7 provide the parts outside the CDR3, is DVKVTQSSRYLVKRTGEKVFLECVQDMDHENMFWYRQDPGLGLRLIYFSYDVKMKEKGDIPEGYSVSREKKERFSLILESASTNQTSMYLCASSTGGYEQYFGPGTRLTVT.

This rearrangement joins TRBV15 to TRBJ2-7; D is perhaps TRBD1 (5 bases). Trimming cost V 5 bases and J 1 base, with 15 bases left between them. Germline CDR1 reads LNHNV; CDR2 reads YYDKDF (reference sequence). This CDR3 is 15 amino acids long. For the CDR3, the DNA is TGTGCCACCAGCCTTGGGCCAGGGCTATCCTACGAGCAGTACTTC. Protein product: CATSLGPGLSYEQYF.

V usage is TRBV9 and J usage is TRBJ2-1; TRBD2 aligns across 9 bases. CDR3 length: 15 amino acids. Trimming at V came to 0 bases and at J to 6 bases, leaving 4 bases not matched to a gene. Germline V CDR1 and CDR2: SGDLS, YYNGEE. CDR3 bases: TGTGCCAGCAGCGTAGGAGCGGGAGGAACCAATGAGCAGTTCTTC. Encoded protein: CASSVGAGGTNEQFF.

V gene TRBV11-2 combines with J gene TRBJ2-3; 14 bases match TRBD2. Germline V lookup: CDR1 SGHAT, CDR2 FQNNGV. V lost 5 bases and J lost 6; bases outside the gene matches: 7. This CDR3 spans 16 amino acids. CDR3 bases: TGTGCCAGCAGCCAGACTAGCGGGAGGGCCAGGGATACGCAGTATTTT. Amino acid sequence: CASSQTSGRARDTQYF.

V usage is TRBV9 and J usage is TRBJ2-5; no reliable D call. The CDR3 sequence is 12 residues long. CDR1 and CDR2 from the germline V gene are SGDLS and YYNGEE. V dropped 4 bases and J dropped 1 base, with 5 bases sitting between them. The CDR3 DNA reads TGTGCCAGCAGCCCCATCCAAGAGACCCAGTACTTC. Translating it yields CASSPIQETQYF.

V gene TRBV27 combines with J gene TRBJ2-5, with D tentatively TRBD2 (6 bases). The ends were cut back, 6 bases at V and 3 bases at J, with 11 bases in the middle. This CDR3 is built from 13 residues. Germline CDR1 is MNHEY and CDR2 is SMNVEV (reference sequence). The CDR3 loop is CASSRWGEETQYF. The CDR3 DNA sequence: TGTGCCAGCAGCCGCTGGGGGGAAGAGACCCAGTACTTC.

This chain connects TRBV9 to TRBJ2-7; 11 nucleotides align to TRBD2. Trimming cost V 3 bases and J 2 bases; bases outside gene matches: 4. This CDR3 has 15 amino acids. Germline V gene data show CDR1 as SGDLS and CDR2 as YYNGEE. CDR3 sequence (DNA): TGTGCCAGCAGCGCGGGACTAGCGGAAACCTACGAGCAGTACTTC. Encoded protein: CASSAGLAETYEQYF.

CDR3 bases: TGTGCCAGCAGCGCAACCTCGGGAGATACGCAGTATTTT. Its protein is CASSATSGDTQYF. The rearrangement links TRBV9 to TRBJ2-3; D unclear. Germline V gene data show CDR1 as SGDLS and CDR2 as YYNGEE. There are 13 residues in the CDR3. V dropped 3 bases and J dropped 5 bases, with 10 bases sitting between them.

The rearrangement joins TRBV10-3 to TRBJ2-3, with 9 bases lining up with TRBD2. V was clipped by 4 bases and J by 6 bases; unmatched bases: 8. This CDR3 region has 15 residues. Germline-derived CDR1 and CDR2 are ENHRY and SYGVKD. CDR3 in amino acids: CAISGSSGAGDTQYF. The CDR3 bases are TGTGCCATCAGTGGCTCTAGCGGGGCGGGGGATACGCAGTATTTT.

The chain is built from TRBV6-1 and TRBJ2-3, with 8 bases aligning to TRBD2. Per germline, CDR1 MNHNS and CDR2 SASEGT. Germline trimming cut 2 bases from V and 1 base from J; bases unmatched to any gene: 5. The CDR3 runs to 16 residues. CDR3 in DNA: TGTGCCAGCAGTGAAATGCCAGCGGGAGGCACAGATACGCAGTATTTT. Its translation: CASSEMPAGGTDTQYF.

The chain couples TRBV4-2 to TRBJ1-2; 9 nucleotides align to TRBD1. Germline values: CDR1 LGHNA, CDR2 YNFKEQ. V was pared by 4 bases and J by 2 bases, with 5 bases of the junction left unmatched. The length of the CDR3 is 15 residues. CDR3 region: CASSLSGQGNYGYTF. Written as DNA, the CDR3 is TGTGCCAGCAGCCTTTCCGGACAGGGGAACTATGGCTACACCTTC.

This sequence joins TRBV28 and TRBJ2-5; a weak D match, TRBD2 (8 bases). Germline V CDR1 and CDR2: MDHEN, SYDVKM. The V end lost 6 bases, the J end lost 4 bases, and 18 bases lay between the germline ends. This CDR3 region has 15 residues. The CDR3 DNA reads as TGTGCCAGCAGCGCCTTCGGGAGGGGGCCAGAGACCCAGTACTTC. Translated, it gives CASSAFGRGPETQYF.